This T cell receptor (beta chain) derives from a study of blood T cells in healthy people across ages. Study-level results: Among long-lived donors, naive CD4+ cells were more numerous and diversity higher than in aged donors.

As for this clonotype: No antigen is known for it.

The second PCR ran about 6 to 12 cycles with a sample-barcoded 5' primer and J-beta primers. MiXCR, applied by TCRdb to the 5' RACE reads, yields one record per CDR3 protein. The sample has under 800,000 distinct CDR3 sequences, roughly 20% seen once. The CDR3 is made up of 14 amino acids. V gave up 2 bases and J gave up 3 bases, with 8 bases separating them. The germline gives CDR1 MGHDK, CDR2 SYGVNS. Sequencing used blood. The chain links TRBV25-1 to TRBJ2-1; weak D call: TRBD1 (6 bases). The TCR comes from a man between 70 and 80 years old in good health. The CDR3 reads CASSERTDYNEQFF. Written as DNA, the CDR3 is TGTGCCAGCAGTGAACGGACAGACTACAATGAGCAGTTCTTC.